The T cell receptor (beta chain) under discussion was sequenced for a study of a mutant IDH1 vaccine in newly diagnosed glioma. Study details: Previous treatment comprised radiotherapy, temozolomide, or both, mostly both.

About this clone itself: Germline and junction disagree at one end, which may indicate a read error.

Indicated time point: baseline, week 1 (first vaccination visit). As for treatment: pre-vaccination baseline after standard-of-care therapy. TCRdb's copy holds only in-frame clones and misses some; the assay was immunoSEQ multiplex PCR. The sample records 30,000 or so clones, about 80% being singletons. The CDR3 sequence is 13 residues long. Germline CDR1 and CDR2: MNHNS and SASEGT. The source was PBMCs, collected from a glioma patient treated with radiotherapy, temozolomide or both. The clonotype originates from a man aged 30-40 years with glioma. The rearrangement uses TRBV6-1 and TRBJ2-7; perhaps TRBD2 as D (6 bases). The CDR3 bases are TGTGCCAGCAGTGAAGTTGATCCGGGACTTAAGCACTTC. This codes for CASSEVDPGLKHF.